What follows is one T cell receptor (beta chain) and its context. Its antigen remains unidentified. The record originates from a study of T-cell memory formation after mild COVID-19. Across the study: Largely donor-specific sequence clusters came from a couple of donors.

V was shortened by 8 bases and J by 0 bases, with 14 bases between the two germline ends. The CDR3 spans 15 residues. General study points: Detection of some responders pre-infection suggested pre-existing cross-reactive memory T cells participated.

A single record per CDR3 protein comes from TCRdb applying MiXCR to the 5' RACE reads. The data show roughly 300,000 distinct CDR3 sequences, about an eighth seen once. The chain couples TRBV12-3 or TRBV12-4 to TRBJ2-1, with D hard to call. Sequencing was carried out using PBMCs or a T cell subset sorted from them (not recorded which). This receptor was identified in a man aged 18 to 29 who had mild COVID-19 (a few samples of this study predate the infection). Cell type and time point are not known. Written as DNA, the CDR3 is TGTGCCAGCGGCCACCTTGGGAACTCCTACAATGAGCAGTTCTTC. It codes for CASGHLGNSYNEQFF.